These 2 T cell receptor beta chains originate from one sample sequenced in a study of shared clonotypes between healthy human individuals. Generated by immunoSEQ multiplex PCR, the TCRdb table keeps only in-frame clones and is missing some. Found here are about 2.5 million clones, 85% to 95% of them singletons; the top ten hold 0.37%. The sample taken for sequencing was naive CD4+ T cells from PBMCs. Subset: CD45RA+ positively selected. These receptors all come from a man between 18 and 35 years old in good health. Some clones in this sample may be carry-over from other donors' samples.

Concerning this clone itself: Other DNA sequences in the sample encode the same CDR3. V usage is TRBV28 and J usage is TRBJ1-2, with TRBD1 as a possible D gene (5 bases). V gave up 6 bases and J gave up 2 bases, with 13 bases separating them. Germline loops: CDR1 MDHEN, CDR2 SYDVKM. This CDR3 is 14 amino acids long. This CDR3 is CASSRSGGNYGYTF. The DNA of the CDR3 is TGTGCCAGCAGCCGCAGCGGGGGAAACTATGGCTACACCTTC.

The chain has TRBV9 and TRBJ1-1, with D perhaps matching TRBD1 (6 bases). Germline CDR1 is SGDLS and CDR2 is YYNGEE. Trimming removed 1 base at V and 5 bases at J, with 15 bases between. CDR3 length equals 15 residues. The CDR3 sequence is CASSVRAQGETEAFF. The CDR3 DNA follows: TGTGCCAGCAGCGTAAGGGCACAGGGAGAGACTGAAGCTTTCTTT.